This section outlines one T cell receptor beta chain sequence together with its context. This specimen comes from a study of cytomegalovirus exposure and HLA in healthy donors. Germline loops: CDR1 SEHNR, CDR2 FQNEAQ (reference sequence). This CDR3 is 12 amino acids long. V lost 5 bases, J lost 13 bases, and 8 bases stayed unmatched. The study ran its PCR with 60 Vbeta and 13 Jbeta primers. The protocol was immunoSEQ multiplex PCR, while the TCRdb copy is restricted to in-frame clones and leaves out a portion. This table has about 120,000 clones, 65% to 90% appearing once. The sample was PBMCs. The TCR comes from a woman in her 40s in good health and CMV-seronegative. V usage is TRBV7-9 and J usage is TRBJ2-1; 7 positions match TRBD1. CDR3 sequence reads: CASSLGTAAQFF. The DNA of the CDR3 is TGTGCCAGCAGCCTCGGGACAGCTGCACAGTTCTTC.